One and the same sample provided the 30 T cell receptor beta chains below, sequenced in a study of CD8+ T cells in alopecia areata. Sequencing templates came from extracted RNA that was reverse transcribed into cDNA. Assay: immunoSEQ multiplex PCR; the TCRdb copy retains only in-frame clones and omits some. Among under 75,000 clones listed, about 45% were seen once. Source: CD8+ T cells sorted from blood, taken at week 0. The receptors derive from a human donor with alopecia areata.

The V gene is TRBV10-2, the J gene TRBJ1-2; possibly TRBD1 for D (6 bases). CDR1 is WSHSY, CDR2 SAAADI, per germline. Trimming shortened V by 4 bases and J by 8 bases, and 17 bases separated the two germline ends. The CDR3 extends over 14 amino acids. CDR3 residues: CASSGQGLARGYTF. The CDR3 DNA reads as TGCGCCAGCAGTGGGCAGGGGCTCGCTAGGGGCTACACCTTC.

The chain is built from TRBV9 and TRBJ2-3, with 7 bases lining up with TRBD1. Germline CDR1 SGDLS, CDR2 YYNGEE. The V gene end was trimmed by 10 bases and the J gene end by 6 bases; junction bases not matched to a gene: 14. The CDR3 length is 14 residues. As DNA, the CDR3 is TGTGCCTGGCATGGGGACAGTCCTAGGGATACGCAGTATTTT. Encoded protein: CAWHGDSPRDTQYF. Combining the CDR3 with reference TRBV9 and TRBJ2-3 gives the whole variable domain DSGVTQTPKHLITATGQRVTLRCSPRSGDLSVYWYQQSLDQGLQFLIQYYNGEERAKGNILERFSAQQFPDLHSELNLSSLELGDSALYFCAWHGDSPRDTQYFGPGTRLTVL.

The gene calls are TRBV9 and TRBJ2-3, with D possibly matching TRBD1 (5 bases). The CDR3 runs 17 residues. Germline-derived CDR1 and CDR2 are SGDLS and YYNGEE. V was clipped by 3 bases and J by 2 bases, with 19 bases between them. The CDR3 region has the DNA TGTGCCAGCAGCGAGGACAATTTACCAGTTGACACAGATACGCAGTATTTT. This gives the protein CASSEDNLPVDTDTQYF.

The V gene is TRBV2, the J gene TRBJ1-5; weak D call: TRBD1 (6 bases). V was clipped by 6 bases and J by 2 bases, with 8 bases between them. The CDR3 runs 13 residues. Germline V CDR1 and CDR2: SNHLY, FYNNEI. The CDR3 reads CASSPGGNQPQHF. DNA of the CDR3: TGTGCCAGCAGCCCAGGGGGCAATCAGCCCCAGCATTTT.

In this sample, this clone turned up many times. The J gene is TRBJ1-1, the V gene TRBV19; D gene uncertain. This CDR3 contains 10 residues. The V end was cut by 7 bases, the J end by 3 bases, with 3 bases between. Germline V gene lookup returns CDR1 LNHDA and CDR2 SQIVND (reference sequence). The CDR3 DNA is TGTGCCAGTAAGGACACTGAAGCTTTCTTT. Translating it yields CASKDTEAFF.

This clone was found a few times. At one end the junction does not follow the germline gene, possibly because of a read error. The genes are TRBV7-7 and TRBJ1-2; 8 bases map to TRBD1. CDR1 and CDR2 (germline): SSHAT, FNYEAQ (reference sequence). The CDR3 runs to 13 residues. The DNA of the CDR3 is TGTGCTAGCAGCTCGGACAGGGACTATGGCTACACCTTC. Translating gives CASSSDRDYGYTF.

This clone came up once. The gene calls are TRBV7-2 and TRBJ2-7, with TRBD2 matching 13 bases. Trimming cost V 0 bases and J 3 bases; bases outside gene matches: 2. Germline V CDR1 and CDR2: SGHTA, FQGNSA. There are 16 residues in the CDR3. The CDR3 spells CASSLATSGRNYEQYF. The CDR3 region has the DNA TGTGCCAGCAGCTTAGCGACTAGCGGGAGGAACTACGAGCAGTACTTC.

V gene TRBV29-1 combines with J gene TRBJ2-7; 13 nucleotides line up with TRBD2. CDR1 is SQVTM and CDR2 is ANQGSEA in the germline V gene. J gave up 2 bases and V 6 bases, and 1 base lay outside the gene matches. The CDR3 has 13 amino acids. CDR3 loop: CSVGLAGAYEQYF. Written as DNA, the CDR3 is TGCAGCGTAGGACTAGCGGGAGCCTACGAGCAGTACTTC.

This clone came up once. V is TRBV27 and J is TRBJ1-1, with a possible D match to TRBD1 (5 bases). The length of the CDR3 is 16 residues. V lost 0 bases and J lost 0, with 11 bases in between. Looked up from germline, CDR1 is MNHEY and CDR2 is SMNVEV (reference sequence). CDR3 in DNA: TGTGCCAGCAGTTTATCGTCGCGGGGACTGAACACTGAAGCTTTCTTT. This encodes CASSLSSRGLNTEAFF.

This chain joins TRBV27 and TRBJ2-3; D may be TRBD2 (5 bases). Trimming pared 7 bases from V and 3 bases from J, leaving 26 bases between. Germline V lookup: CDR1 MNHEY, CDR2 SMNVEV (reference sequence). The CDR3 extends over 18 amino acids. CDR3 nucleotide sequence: TGTGCCAGCAACCCCCTCCCCGGCCTAGCCCTCATGACAGATACGCAGTATTTT. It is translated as CASNPLPGLALMTDTQYF.

DNA for the CDR3: TGTGCCAGCAGTCCCCTCGGTGAGCAGTTCTTC. Its protein product is CASSPLGEQFF. The chain couples TRBV28 to TRBJ2-1; no reliable D call. V was clipped by 5 bases and J by 9 bases, with 8 bases between them. The CDR3 sequence is 11 residues long. Germline CDR1 is MDHEN and CDR2 is SYDVKM.

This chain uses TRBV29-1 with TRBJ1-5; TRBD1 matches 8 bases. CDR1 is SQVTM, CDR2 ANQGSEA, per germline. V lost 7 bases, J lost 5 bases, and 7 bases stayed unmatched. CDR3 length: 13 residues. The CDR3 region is CSAGGTGDQPQHF. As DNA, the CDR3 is TGCAGCGCCGGAGGGACAGGAGATCAGCCCCAGCATTTT.

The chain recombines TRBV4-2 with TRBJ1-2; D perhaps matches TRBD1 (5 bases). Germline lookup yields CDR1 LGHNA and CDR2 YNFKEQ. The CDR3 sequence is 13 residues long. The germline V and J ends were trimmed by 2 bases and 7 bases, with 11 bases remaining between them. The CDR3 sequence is CASSQNRKGGYTF. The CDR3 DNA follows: TGTGCCAGCAGCCAAAACAGGAAGGGTGGCTACACCTTC.

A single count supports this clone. CDR3 loop: CASSFNRTSNEQYF. CDR3 coding DNA: TGTGCCAGCAGCTTTAATCGAACTAGCAACGAGCAGTACTTC. The chain has TRBV11-2 and TRBJ2-7; TRBD2 is a possible D gene (6 bases). This CDR3 has 14 amino acids. The V end was cut by 3 bases, the J end by 5 bases, with 14 bases between. Germline CDR1 SGHAT, CDR2 FQNNGV. Full variable domain (outside the CDR3, taken from reference TRBV11-2 and TRBJ2-7): EAGVAQSPRYKIIEKRQSVAFWCNPISGHATLYWYQQILGQGPKLLIQFQNNGVVDDSQLPKDRFSAERLKGVDSTLKIQPAKLEDSAVYLCASSFNRTSNEQYFGPGTRLTVT.

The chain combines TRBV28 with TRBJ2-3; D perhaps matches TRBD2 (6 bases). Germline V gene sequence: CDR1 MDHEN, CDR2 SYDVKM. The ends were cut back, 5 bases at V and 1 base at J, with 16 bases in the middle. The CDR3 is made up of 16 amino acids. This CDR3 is CASSPITSLGTDTQYF. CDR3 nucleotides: TGTGCCAGCAGTCCCATTACTAGCCTAGGCACAGATACGCAGTATTTT. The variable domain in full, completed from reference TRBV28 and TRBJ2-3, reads DVKVTQSSRYLVKRTGEKVFLECVQDMDHENMFWYRQDPGLGLRLIYFSYDVKMKEKGDIPEGYSVSREKKERFSLILESASTNQTSMYLCASSPITSLGTDTQYFGPGTRLTVL.

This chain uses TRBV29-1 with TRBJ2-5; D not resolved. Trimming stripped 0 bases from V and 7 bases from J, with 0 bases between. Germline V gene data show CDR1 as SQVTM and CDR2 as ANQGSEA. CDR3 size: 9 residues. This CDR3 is CSVEETQYF. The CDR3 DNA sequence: TGCAGCGTTGAAGAGACCCAGTACTTC. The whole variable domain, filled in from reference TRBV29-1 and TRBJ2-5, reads SAVISQKPSRDICQRGTSLTIQCQVDSQVTMMFWYRQQPGQSLTLIATANQGSEATYESGFVIDKFPISRPNLTFSTLTVSNMSPEDSSIYLCSVEETQYFGPGTRLLVL.

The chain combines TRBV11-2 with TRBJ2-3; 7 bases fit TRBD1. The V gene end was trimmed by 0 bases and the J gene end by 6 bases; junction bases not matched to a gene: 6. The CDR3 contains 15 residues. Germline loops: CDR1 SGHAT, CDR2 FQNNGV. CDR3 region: CASSLELLQGDTQYF. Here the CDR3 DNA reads TGTGCCAGCAGCTTAGAGCTCCTACAGGGGGATACGCAGTATTTT.

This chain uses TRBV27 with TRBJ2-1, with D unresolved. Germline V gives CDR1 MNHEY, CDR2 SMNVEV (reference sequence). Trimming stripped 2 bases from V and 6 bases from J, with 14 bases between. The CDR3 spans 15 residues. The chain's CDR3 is CASSLGPTSGNEQFF. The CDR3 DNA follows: TGTGCCAGCAGTTTAGGACCGACGTCTGGCAATGAGCAGTTCTTC.

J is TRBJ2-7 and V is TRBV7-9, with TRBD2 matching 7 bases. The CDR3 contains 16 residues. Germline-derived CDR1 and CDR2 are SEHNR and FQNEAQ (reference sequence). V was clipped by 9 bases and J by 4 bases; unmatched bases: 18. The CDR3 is CASSPGASGGLYEQYF. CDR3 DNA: TGTGCCAGTAGCCCCGGCGCCTCGGGAGGATTGTACGAGCAGTACTTC.

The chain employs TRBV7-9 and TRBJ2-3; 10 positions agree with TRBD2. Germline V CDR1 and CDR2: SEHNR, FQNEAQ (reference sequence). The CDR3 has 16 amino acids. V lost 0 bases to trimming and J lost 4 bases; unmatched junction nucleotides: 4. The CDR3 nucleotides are TGTGCCAGCAGCTTAGCTACTAGCGGGAAGGCAGATACGCAGTATTTT. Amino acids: CASSLATSGKADTQYF.

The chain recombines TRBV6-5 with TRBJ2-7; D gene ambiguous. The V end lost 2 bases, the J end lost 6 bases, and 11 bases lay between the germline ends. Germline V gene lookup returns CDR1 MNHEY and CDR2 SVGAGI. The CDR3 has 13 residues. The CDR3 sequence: CASSYLGRSEQYF. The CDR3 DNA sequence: TGTGCCAGCAGTTACCTTGGTCGTTCCGAGCAGTACTTC.

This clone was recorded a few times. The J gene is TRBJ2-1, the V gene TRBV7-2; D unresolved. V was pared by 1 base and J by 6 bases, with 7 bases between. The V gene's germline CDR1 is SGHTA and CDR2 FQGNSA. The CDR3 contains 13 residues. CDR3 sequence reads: CASSLVGFNEQFF. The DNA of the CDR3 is TGTGCCAGCAGCTTAGTTGGTTTCAATGAGCAGTTCTTC.

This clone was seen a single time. The CDR3 loop reads CATSGGQVNEQFF. The CDR3 DNA is TGTGCCACCAGCGGAGGACAGGTCAATGAGCAGTTCTTC. V is TRBV15 and J is TRBJ2-1; 7 bases agree with TRBD1. Germline V gene lookup returns CDR1 LNHNV and CDR2 YYDKDF (reference sequence). The ends lost 5 bases at V and 6 bases at J; junction bases unmatched: 4. The CDR3 contains 13 residues.

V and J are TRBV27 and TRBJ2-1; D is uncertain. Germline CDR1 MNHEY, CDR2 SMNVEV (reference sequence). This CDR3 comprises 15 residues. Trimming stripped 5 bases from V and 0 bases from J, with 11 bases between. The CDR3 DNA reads TGTGCCAGCAGTGTCGGGCCCCTCTCCTACAATGAGCAGTTCTTC. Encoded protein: CASSVGPLSYNEQFF.

CDR3 nucleotide sequence: TGTGCCAGCAGCGTCGATTTGCGCACCGGGGAGCTGTTTTTT. Encoded protein: CASSVDLRTGELFF. The chain has TRBV9 and TRBJ2-2; D is unclear. Germline CDR1 and CDR2: SGDLS and YYNGEE. This CDR3 has 14 residues. Trimming cost V 2 bases and J 4 bases, with 9 bases left between them.

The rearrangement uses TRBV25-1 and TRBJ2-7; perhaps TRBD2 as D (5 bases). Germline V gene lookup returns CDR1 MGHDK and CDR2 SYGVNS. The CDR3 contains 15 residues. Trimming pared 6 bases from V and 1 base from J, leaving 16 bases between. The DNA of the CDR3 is TGTGCCAGCAGGACACTAGACTTGAGATCCTACGAGCAGTACTTC. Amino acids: CASRTLDLRSYEQYF.

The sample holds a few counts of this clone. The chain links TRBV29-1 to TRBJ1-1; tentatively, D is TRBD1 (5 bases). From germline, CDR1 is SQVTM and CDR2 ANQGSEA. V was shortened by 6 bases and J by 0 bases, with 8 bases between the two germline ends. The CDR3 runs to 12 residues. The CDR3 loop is CSVGTVNTEAFF. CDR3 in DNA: TGCAGCGTCGGGACGGTGAACACTGAAGCTTTCTTT.

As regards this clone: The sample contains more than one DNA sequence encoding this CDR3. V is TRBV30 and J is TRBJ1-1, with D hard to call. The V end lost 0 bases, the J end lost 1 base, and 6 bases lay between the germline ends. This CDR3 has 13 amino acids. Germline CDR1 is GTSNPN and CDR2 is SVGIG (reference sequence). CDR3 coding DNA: TGTGCCTGGAGTGTCGGTCGGAACACTGAAGCTTTCTTT. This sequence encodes CAWSVGRNTEAFF.

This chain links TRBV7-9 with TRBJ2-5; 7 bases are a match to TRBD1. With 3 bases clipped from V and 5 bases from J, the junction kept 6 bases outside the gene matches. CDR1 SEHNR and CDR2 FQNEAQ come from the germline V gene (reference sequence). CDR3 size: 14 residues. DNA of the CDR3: TGTGCCAGCAGCTTGGGGACAGACCGGGAGACCCAGTACTTC. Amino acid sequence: CASSLGTDRETQYF. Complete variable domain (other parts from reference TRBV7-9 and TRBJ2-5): DTGVSQNPRHKITKRGQNVTFRCDPISEHNRLYWYRQTLGQGPEFLTYFQNEAQLEKSRLLSDRFSAERPKGSFSTLEIQRTEQGDSAMYLCASSLGTDRETQYFGPGTRLLVL.

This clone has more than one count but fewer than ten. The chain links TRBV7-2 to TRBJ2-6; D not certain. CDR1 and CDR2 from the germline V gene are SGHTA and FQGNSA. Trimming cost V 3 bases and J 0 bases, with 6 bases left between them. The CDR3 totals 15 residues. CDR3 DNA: TGTGCCAGCAGCTTTGGCCACTCTGGGGCCAACGTCCTGACTTTC. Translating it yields CASSFGHSGANVLTF.